The clone carrying this T cell receptor beta chain has only a few counts. The antigen is undetermined. This sample is part of a study of post-analysis software for immune sequencing data. TCR beta libraries were prepared from cDNA with unique molecular identifiers. In TCRdb, the PCR reads were re-called with MiXCR into one record per CDR3 protein. The data contain a few hundred thousand distinct CDR3 sequences, less than 40% of them singletons. Regarding the study as a whole: There were several TRBV segments more frequent in patients than controls, and TRBV5-6, TRBV5-1 and TRBV20-1 were among them.

Germline CDR1 is MNHEY and CDR2 is SMNVEV (reference sequence). This CDR3 comprises 13 residues. V was pared by 8 bases and J by 4 bases, with 13 bases between. The sample taken for sequencing was blood. This receptor was taken from a girl under 18 with multiple sclerosis. This chain connects TRBV27 to TRBJ2-3; TRBD1 might be the D (5 bases). The CDR3 coding sequence is TGTGCCAGCGGACATAATTTTGCAGATACGCAGTATTTT. It translates to CASGHNFADTQYF.